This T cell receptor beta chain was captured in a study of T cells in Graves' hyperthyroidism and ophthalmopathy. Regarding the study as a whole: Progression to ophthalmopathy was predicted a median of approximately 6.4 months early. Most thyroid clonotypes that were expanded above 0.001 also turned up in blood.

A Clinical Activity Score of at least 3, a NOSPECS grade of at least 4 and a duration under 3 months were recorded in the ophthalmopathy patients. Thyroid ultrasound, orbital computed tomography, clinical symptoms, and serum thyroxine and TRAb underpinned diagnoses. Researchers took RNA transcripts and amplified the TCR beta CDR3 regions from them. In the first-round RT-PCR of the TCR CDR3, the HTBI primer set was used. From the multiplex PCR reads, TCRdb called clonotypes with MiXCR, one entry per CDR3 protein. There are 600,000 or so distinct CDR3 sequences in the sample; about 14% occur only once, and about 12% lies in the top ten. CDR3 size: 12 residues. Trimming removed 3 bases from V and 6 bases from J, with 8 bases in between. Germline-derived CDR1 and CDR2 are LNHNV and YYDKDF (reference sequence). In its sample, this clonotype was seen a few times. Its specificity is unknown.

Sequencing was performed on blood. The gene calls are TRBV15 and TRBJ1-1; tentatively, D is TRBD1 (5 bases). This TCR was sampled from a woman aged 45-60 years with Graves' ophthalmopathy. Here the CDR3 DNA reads TGTGCCACCAGCAGTAGACAGTCTGAAGCTTTCTTT. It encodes CATSSRQSEAFF. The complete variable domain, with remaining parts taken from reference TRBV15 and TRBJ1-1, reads DAMVIQNPRYQVTQFGKPVTLSCSQTLNHNVMYWYQQKSSQAPKLLFHYYDKDFNNEADTPDNFQSRRPNTSFCFLDIRSPGLGDTAMYLCATSSRQSEAFFGQGTRLTVV.